This T cell receptor beta chain is from a study of cytomegalovirus exposure and HLA in healthy donors. Study background: Caucasian-associated ancestry cluster membership applied to around 76% of 300 to 450 genotyped donors.

General study results and limits: Per a later analysis, HLA-associated TCR beta chains showed more clonal expansion than other, equally common TCR beta chains. In vitro, three CMV-associated chains proved specific for CMV antigens. Indistinguishable V segments such as TRBV6-2 and TRBV6-3 were excluded.

Researchers ran the PCR with 60 Vbeta and 13 Jbeta primers. Using immunoSEQ multiplex PCR, the repertoire was profiled, and TCRdb retains in-frame clones only, with some absent. This sample has tens of thousands of clones; under 85% occur once, and the top ten carry less than 3.5%. Germline CDR1 reads SEHNR; CDR2 reads FQNEAQ (reference sequence). CDR3 length: 17 residues. The V and J ends lost 3 bases and 2 bases, in that order; junction bases with no gene match: 11. Concerning this clone: Its matching antigen is unknown.

The specimen sequenced was PBMCs. This clonotype was sampled from a woman between 40 and 55 years old in good health and CMV-seronegative. The J gene is TRBJ2-3, the V gene TRBV7-9; 7 positions match TRBD2. The DNA for the CDR3 is TGTGCCAGCAGCTTGGGGAGGGGAATCCAGATCACAGATACGCAGTATTTT. This sequence encodes CASSLGRGIQITDTQYF.